The 4 T cell receptor beta chains below come from one sample, sequenced in a study of cytomegalovirus exposure and HLA in healthy donors. Produced via immunoSEQ multiplex PCR; TCRdb's table is partial and in-frame only. The sample contains approximately 150,000 clones, roughly 90% of which appear only once. The sequenced sample was PBMCs. All receptors derive from a man younger than 35 in good health and CMV-seronegative.

The chain uses TRBV2 and TRBJ2-7, with TRBD1 as a possible D gene (5 bases). V dropped 0 bases and J dropped 3 bases, with 21 bases sitting between them. This CDR3 contains 18 residues. Germline values: CDR1 SNHLY, CDR2 FYNNEI. The CDR3 DNA follows: TGTGCCAGCAGTGAAGCCGGGCAGGGTTCGTCCCAAAGCTACGAGCAGTACTTC. It encodes CASSEAGQGSSQSYEQYF.

This clone was found once. V and J are TRBV15 and TRBJ1-3, with no clear D. Germline CDR1 and CDR2: LNHNV and YYDKDF (reference sequence). Trimming shortened V by 0 bases and J by 4 bases, and 10 bases separated the two germline ends. The CDR3 consists of 15 residues. As DNA, the CDR3 is TGTGCCACCAGCAGAGATCTCAGGAGGGGAAACACCATATATTTT. Its protein is CATSRDLRRGNTIYF. Complete variable domain (other parts from reference TRBV15 and TRBJ1-3): DAMVIQNPRYQVTQFGKPVTLSCSQTLNHNVMYWYQQKSSQAPKLLFHYYDKDFNNEADTPDNFQSRRPNTSFCFLDIRSPGLGDTAMYLCATSRDLRRGNTIYFGEGSWLTVV.

This chain connects TRBV6-5 to TRBJ1-1; no reliable D call. V was shortened by 6 bases and J by 6 bases, with 17 bases between the two germline ends. Germline V gene sequence: CDR1 MNHEY, CDR2 SVGAGI. The CDR3 runs 14 residues. CDR3 in amino acids: CASRTQRTQAEAFF. CDR3 nucleotide sequence: TGTGCCAGCAGAACACAGAGAACGCAGGCTGAAGCTTTCTTT.

The gene calls are TRBV5-1 and TRBJ1-2, with 10 bases matching TRBD1. This CDR3 is built from 15 residues. Per germline, CDR1 SGHRS and CDR2 YFSETQ. The V and J ends lost 0 bases and 3 bases, in that order; junction bases with no gene match: 2. The CDR3 sequence is CASSLGQGADYGYTF. The CDR3 bases are TGCGCCAGCAGCTTGGGACAGGGGGCGGACTATGGCTACACCTTC.